This T cell receptor (beta chain) appears in the sequencing data of a study of breast tumors, draining lymph nodes, adjacent tissues. Each CDR3 protein is one row after TCRdb ran MiXCR on the multiplex PCR reads. The sample contains some 97,000 distinct CDR3 sequences, 21% of which appear only once. Notes on the study in general: Data only fit, rather than demonstrated, lymph node origin of most tumor T cells. Compared with lymph nodes, tumors were less diverse; compared with nontumor tissue, more.

This clonotype showed up many times. Its specificity is unknown. CDR3 length equals 15 residues. Germline V lookup: CDR1 MNHNS, CDR2 SASEGT. V lost 2 bases to trimming and J lost 4 bases; unmatched junction nucleotides: 8. The lymph nodes were axillary draining lymph nodes from breast cancer patients. V and J are TRBV6-1 and TRBJ2-7; 7 bases match TRBD1. This TCR was sampled from a female donor with breast cancer. Some clones in this sample may be carry-over from other donors' samples. The sample consisted of axillary lymph node tissue. CDR3 in amino acids: CASSETSQGVYEQYF. Here the CDR3 DNA reads TGTGCCAGCAGTGAAACCTCCCAGGGGGTTTACGAGCAGTACTTC.